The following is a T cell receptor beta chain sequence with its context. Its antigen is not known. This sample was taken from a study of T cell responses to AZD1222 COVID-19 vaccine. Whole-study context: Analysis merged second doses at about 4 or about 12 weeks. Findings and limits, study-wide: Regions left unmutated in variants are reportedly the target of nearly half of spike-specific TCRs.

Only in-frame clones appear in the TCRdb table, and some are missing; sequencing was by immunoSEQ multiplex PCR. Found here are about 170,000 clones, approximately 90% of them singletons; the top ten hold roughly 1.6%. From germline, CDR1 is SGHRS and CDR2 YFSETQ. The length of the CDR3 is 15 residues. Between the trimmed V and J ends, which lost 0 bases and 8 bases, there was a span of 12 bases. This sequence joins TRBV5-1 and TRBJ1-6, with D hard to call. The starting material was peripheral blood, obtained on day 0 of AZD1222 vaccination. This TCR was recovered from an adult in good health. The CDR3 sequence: CASSLVSSNDSPLHF. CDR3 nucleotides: TGCGCCAGCAGCTTGGTCAGTAGTAATGATTCACCCCTCCACTTT.